The present TCR beta chain was sequenced within a study of PD-1 blockade in classical Hodgkin lymphoma. Time point given: cycle 4 day 1 (C4D1), after 5 to 7 weeks of nivolumab. Brentuximab vedotin exposure varied among the patients, all of whom had relapsed after autologous stem cell transplantation. Classification of best responses gave complete response, partial response or progressive disease. Remarks on this clone: Its antigen is as yet unknown.

Overall study findings and caveats: According to reports, newly diagnosed patients had lower baseline TCR diversity than healthy donors, and relapsed/refractory patients had lower baseline TCR diversity still. The CD4+ diversity rise by C4D1 was clearest in complete responders.

The assay was immunoSEQ multiplex PCR, and TCRdb's table has in-frame clones only and misses some. Here the sample spans about 64,000 clones, about 90% being singletons. Source: peripheral blood mononuclear cells (PBMCs), taken before the fourth cycle of nivolumab. This sequence originates from a human donor with classical Hodgkin lymphoma.

In DNA form, the CDR3 reads TGTGCCAGCTCATCGACTAGCGGGGGCACAGATACGCAGTATTTT. This gives the protein CASSSTSGGTDTQYF. The chain uses TRBV18 and TRBJ2-3, with 11 bases aligning to TRBD2. The CDR3 contains 15 residues. Unmatched junction bases numbered 2, after V lost 5 bases and J lost 1 base. CDR1 and CDR2 from the germline V gene are KGHSH and LQKENI.